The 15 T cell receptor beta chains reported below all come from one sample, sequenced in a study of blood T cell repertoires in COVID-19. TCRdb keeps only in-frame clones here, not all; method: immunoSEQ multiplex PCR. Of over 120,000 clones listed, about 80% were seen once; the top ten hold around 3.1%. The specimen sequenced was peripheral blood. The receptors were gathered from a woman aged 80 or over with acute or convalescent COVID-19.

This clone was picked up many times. This CDR3 reads CASSPTGGTEAFF. CDR3 coding DNA: TGTGCCAGCAGCCCTACAGGGGGTACTGAAGCTTTCTTT. The J gene is TRBJ1-1, the V gene TRBV7-3; 8 positions match TRBD1. The V gene's germline CDR1 is SGHTA and CDR2 FQGTGA. Losses at the gene ends were 5 bases for V and 5 bases for J; bases not matched to a gene: 4. The CDR3 extends over 13 amino acids.

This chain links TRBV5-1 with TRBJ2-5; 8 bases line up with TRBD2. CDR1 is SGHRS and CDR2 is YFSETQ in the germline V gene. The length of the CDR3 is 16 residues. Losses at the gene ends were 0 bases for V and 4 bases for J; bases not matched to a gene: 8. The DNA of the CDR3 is TGCGCCAGCAGCTTGGAGCTACTAGCGGTGGGAGAGACCCAGTACTTC. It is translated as CASSLELLAVGETQYF. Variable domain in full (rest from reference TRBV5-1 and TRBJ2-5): KAGVTQTPRYLIKTRGQQVTLSCSPISGHRSVSWYQQTPGQGLQFLFEYFSETQRNKGNFPGRFSGRQFSNSRSEMNVSTLELGDSALYLCASSLELLAVGETQYFGPGTRLLVL.

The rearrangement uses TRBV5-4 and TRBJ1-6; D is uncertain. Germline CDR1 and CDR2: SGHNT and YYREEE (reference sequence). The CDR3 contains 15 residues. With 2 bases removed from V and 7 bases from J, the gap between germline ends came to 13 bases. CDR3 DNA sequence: TGTGCCAGCAGCTTACAGACAAGGTCGAATTCACCCCTCCACTTT. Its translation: CASSLQTRSNSPLHF.

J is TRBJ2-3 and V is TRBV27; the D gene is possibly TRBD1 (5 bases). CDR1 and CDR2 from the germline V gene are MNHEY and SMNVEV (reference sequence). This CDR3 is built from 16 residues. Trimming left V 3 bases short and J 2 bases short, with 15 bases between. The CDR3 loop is CASSFLGQLLTDTQYF. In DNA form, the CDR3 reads TGTGCCAGCAGTTTCCTGGGGCAACTCCTCACAGATACGCAGTATTTT.

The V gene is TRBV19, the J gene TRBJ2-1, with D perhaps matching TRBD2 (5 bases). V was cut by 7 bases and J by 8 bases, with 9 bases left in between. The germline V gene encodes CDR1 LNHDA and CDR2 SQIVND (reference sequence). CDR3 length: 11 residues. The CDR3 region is CASTNGDEQFF. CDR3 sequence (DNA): TGTGCCAGTACGAACGGGGATGAGCAGTTCTTC.

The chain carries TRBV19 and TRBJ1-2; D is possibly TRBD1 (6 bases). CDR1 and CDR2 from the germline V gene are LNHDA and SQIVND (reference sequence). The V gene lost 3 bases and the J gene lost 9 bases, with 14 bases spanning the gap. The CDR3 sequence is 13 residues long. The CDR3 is CASSMAGVRSYTF. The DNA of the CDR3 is TGTGCCAGTAGTATGGCAGGGGTTAGGAGCTACACCTTC.

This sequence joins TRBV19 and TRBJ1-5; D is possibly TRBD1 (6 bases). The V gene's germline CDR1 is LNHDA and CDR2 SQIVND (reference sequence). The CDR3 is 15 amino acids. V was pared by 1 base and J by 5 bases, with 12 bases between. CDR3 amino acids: CASSIVNRVDQPQHF. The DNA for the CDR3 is TGTGCCAGTAGTATAGTGAACAGGGTCGATCAGCCCCAGCATTTT.

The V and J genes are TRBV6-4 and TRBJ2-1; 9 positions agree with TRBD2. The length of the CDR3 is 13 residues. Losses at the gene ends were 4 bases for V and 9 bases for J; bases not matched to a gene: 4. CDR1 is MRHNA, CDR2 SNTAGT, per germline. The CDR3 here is CASSVLSGGEQFF. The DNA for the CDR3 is TGTGCCAGCAGTGTACTTAGCGGGGGTGAGCAGTTCTTC.

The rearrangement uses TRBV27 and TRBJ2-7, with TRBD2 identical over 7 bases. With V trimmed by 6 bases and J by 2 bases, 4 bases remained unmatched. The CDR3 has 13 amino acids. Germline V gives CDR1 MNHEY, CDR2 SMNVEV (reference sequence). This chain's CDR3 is CASSRGEAYEQYF. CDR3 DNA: TGTGCCAGCAGCCGGGGGGAGGCCTACGAGCAGTACTTC.

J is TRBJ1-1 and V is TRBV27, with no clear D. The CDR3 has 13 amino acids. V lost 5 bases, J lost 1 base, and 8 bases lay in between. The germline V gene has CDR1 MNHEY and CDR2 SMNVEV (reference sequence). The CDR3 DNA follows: TGTGCCAGCAGTCAATACAGGAACACTGAAGCTTTCTTT. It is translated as CASSQYRNTEAFF.

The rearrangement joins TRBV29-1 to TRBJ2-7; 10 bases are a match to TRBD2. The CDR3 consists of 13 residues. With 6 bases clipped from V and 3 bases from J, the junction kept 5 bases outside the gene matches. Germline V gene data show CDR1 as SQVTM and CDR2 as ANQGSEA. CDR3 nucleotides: TGCAGCGTGGGGACTAGCGCAGGCTACGAGCAGTACTTC. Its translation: CSVGTSAGYEQYF.

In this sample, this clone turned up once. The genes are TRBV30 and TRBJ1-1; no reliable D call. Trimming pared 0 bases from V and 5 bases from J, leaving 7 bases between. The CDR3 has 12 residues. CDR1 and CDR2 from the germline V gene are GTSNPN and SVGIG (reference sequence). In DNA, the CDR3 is TGTGCCTGGAGTGTGTCGGAGACTGAAGCTTTCTTT. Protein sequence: CAWSVSETEAFF.

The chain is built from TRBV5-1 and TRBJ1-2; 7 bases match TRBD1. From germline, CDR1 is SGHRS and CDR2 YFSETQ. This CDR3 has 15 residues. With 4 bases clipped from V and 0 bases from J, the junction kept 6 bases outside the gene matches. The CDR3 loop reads CASSNRQGSNYGYTF. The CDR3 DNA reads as TGCGCCAGCAGCAATCGACAGGGTTCTAACTATGGCTACACCTTC.

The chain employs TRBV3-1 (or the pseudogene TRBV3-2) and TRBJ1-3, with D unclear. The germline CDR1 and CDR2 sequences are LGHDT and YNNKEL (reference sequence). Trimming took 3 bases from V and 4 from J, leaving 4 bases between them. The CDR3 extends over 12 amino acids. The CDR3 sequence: CASSQQGNTIYF. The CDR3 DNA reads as TGTGCCAGCAGCCAGCAGGGAAACACCATATATTTT.

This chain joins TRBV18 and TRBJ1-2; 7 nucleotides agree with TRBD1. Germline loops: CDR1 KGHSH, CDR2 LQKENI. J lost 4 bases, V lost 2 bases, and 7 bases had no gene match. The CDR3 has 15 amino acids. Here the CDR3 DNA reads TGTGCCAGCTCACCATACGACAGGGAAGCCTATGGCTACACCTTC. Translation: CASSPYDREAYGYTF.